This T cell receptor (beta chain) was documented in a study of T cell responses to AZD1222 COVID-19 vaccine. Findings of the study overall: Rises in breadth and depth of Spike-specific TCRs came after two AZD1222 doses. CD4 TCRs covered the whole spike, strongest at regions 160-218 and 743-854.

Regarding this clone: Antigen specificity is unknown.

Data came from immunoSEQ multiplex PCR; TCRdb stores just in-frame clones and leaves some out. The data contain 150,000 or so clones, around 83% of them seen just once; the ten biggest clones take up roughly 4.3%. Losses at the gene ends were 3 bases for V and 10 bases for J; bases not matched to a gene: 7. The CDR3 sequence is 13 residues long. Germline-derived CDR1 and CDR2 are MNHNS and SASEGT. This chain joins TRBV6-1 and TRBJ1-2; 8 nucleotides align to TRBD1. This specimen was peripheral blood, taken on day 0 of MenACWY control vaccination. The sequence derives from an adult in good health. The CDR3 sequence: CASSDRGPHPYTF. The CDR3 DNA reads as TGTGCCAGCAGTGACAGGGGGCCGCATCCCTACACCTTC.